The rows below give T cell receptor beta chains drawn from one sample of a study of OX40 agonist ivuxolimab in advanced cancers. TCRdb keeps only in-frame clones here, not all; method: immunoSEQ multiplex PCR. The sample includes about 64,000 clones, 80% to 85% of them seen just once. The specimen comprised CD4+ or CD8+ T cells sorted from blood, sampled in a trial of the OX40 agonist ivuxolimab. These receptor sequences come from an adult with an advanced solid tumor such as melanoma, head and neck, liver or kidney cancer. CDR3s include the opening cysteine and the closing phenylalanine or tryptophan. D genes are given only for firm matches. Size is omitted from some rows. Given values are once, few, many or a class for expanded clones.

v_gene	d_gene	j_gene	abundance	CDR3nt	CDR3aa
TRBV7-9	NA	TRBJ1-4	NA	TGTGCCAGCAGCTTGGGTTCGCGGGCTAACACGGAGGATGAAAAACTGTTTTTT	CASSLGSRANTEDEKLFF
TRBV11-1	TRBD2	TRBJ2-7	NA	TGTGCCAGCAGCCGGGGACTAGCGGGAGGGTCGTCGGGGGAGCAGTACTTC	CASSRGLAGGSSGEQYF
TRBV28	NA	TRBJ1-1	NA	TGTGCCAGCGATGGGACACGGCCCGGTGCTTTCTTT	CASDGTRPGAFF
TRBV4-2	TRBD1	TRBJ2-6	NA	TGTGCCAGCAGCCAACGTACAGGGGCTGGGGCCAACGTCCTGACTTTC	CASSQRTGAGANVLTF
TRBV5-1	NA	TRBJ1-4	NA	TGCGCCAGCAGCTTTGAGTCCCCAACTAATGAAAAACTGTTTTTT	CASSFESPTNEKLFF
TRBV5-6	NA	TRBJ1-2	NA	TGTGCCAGCAGCTACAGGGCATCAAGAGGCTACACCTTC	CASSYRASRGYTF
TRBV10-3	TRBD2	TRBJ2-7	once	TGTGCCACCGAATCTAGCGGGGCTCGGGAGCAGTACTTC	CATESSGAREQYF
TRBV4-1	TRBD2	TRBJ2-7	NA	TGCGCCAGCAGCCAGGGCCGTCAAACCGGGACTAGCGCGGGGGAGCAGTACTTC	CASSQGRQTGTSAGEQYF
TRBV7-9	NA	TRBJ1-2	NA	TGTGCCAGCGGTCTGGGACCCTATGGCTACACCTTC	CASGLGPYGYTF
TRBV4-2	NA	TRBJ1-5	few	TGTGCCAGCAGCCAAGGAGGTGGCGGGAATCAGCCCCAGCATTTT	CASSQGGGGNQPQHF
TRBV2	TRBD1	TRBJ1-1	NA	TGCGCCAGCAGTGTGGAGGGGGCGAGTTCGAGGACTGAAGCTTTCTTT	CASSVEGASSRTEAFF
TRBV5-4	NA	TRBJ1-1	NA	TGTGCCAGCAGCTCTCAGAAACAGGGAACCACTGAAGCTTTCTTT	CASSSQKQGTTEAFF
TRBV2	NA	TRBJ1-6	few	TGTGCCAGCAGACGAGGGGGGGGCTATAATTCACCCCTCCACTTT	CASRRGGGYNSPLHF
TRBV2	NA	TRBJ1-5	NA	TGTGCCAGCAGCGCTAACAGGGATACTCAGCCCCAGCATTTT	CASSANRDTQPQHF
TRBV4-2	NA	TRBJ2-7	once	TGTGCCAGCAGCCAAGAGGGGGACGTAAGATTCAAGCAGTACTTC	CASSQEGDVRFKQYF
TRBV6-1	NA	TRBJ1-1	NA	TGTGCCAGCAGTTGGAGGACTGAAGCTTTCTTT	CASSWRTEAFF
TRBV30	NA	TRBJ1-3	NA	TGTGCCTGGACCCGGGGGGGCAACCATGGAAACACCATATATTTT	CAWTRGGNHGNTIYF
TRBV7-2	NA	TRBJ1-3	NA	TGTGCCAGCAGCACTAGTCGGGGAAACACCATATATTTT	CASSTSRGNTIYF
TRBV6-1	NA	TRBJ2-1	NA	TGTGCCAGCACGGGGGACAGCGGGAAGAATGAGCAGTTCTTC	CASTGDSGKNEQFF
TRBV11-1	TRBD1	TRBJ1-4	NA	TGTGCCAGCAGCCGGGACAGGGGGCATGAAAAACTGTTTTTT	CASSRDRGHEKLFF
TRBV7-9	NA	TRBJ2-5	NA	TGTGCCAGCAGCTCGGGCGGGGGCAGCGGAGAGACCCAGTACTTC	CASSSGGGSGETQYF
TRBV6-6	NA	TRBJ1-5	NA	TGTGCCAGCAGTTACAGGGAGGGCAATCAGCCCCAGCATTTT	CASSYREGNQPQHF
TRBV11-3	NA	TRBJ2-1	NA	TGTGCCAGCAGCCGCTCGCGGGACAATGAGCAGTTCTTC	CASSRSRDNEQFF
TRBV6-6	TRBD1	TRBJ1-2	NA	TGTGCCAGCAGTTTTCGAGGAGGGGGCGCGAAAGGCTACACCTTC	CASSFRGGGAKGYTF
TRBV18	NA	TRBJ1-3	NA	TGTGCCAGCTCACCCGGAGGGTCTGGAAACACCATATATTTT	CASSPGGSGNTIYF
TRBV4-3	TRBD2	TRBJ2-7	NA	TGCGCCAGCAGCCAAGATACAGCGGGAGGCTATTACGAGCAGTACTTC	CASSQDTAGGYYEQYF
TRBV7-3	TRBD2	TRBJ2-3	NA	TGTGCCAGCAGCTTATTAGCGGGGATCGCAGATACGCAGTATTTT	CASSLLAGIADTQYF
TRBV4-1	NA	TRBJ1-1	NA	TGCGCCAGCAGCCCGACGGTCAGGGCCTGGAACACTGAAGCTTTCTTT	CASSPTVRAWNTEAFF
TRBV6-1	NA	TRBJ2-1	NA	TGTGCCAGCAGTGATGGGGGCAACGAGCAGTTCTTC	CASSDGGNEQFF
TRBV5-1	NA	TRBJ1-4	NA	TGCGCCAGCAGCTTGGCGGGGCGAAGGGAAGAAAAACTGTTTTTT	CASSLAGRREEKLFF
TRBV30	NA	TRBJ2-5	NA	TGTGCCTGGAGAGACTCGGGCGTGGAGACCCAGTACTTC	CAWRDSGVETQYF
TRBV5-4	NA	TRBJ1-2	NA	TGTGCCAGCAGCCGGGGAGGGAGCTATGGCTACACCTTC	CASSRGGSYGYTF
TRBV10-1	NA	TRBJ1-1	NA	TGCGCCAGCAGCTCTGACAAGAACACTGAAGCTTTCTTT	CASSSDKNTEAFF
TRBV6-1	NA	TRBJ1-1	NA	TGTGCCAGCAGCCTAGACGGGGGATGGGGCACTGAAGCTTTCTTT	CASSLDGGWGTEAFF
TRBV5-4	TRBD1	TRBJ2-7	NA	TGTGCCAGCAGGCGACAGGGATTGGCCTACGAGCAGTACTTC	CASRRQGLAYEQYF
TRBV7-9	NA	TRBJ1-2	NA	TGTGCCAGCAGCTTAGGAGGCGGGCAGTCGGGAGGTGGCTACACCTTC	CASSLGGGQSGGGYTF
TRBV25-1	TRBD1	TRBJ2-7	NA	TGTGCCAGCAGTGTTTTCTCAAGGGGGCTAATCTCCTACGAGCAGTACTTC	CASSVFSRGLISYEQYF
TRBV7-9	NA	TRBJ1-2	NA	TGTGCCAGCAGCTTAGATGGGGGCCGGAGTGGCTACACCTTC	CASSLDGGRSGYTF
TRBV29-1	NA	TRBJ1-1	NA	TGCAGCGTTGCTGGCGGGAGTCGCGCTGAAGCTTTCTTT	CSVAGGSRAEAFF
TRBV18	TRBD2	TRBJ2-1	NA	TGTGCCAGCTCTCCACCCATTAGCGGGAGCTCCTACAATGAGCAGTTCTTC	CASSPPISGSSYNEQFF
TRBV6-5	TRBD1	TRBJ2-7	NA	TGTGCCAGCAGTTACTTTGGACAGGGGGCAAACGAGCAGTACTTC	CASSYFGQGANEQYF
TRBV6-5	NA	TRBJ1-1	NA	TGTGCCAGCAGGGTTGGAGGTTTTGACACTGAAGCTTTCTTT	CASRVGGFDTEAFF
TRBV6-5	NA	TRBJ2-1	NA	TGTGCCAGCAGTTACGGCTTTTACAATGAGCAGTTCTTC	CASSYGFYNEQFF
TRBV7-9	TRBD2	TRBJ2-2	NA	TGTGCCAGCAGCCAGGGACTAGCGAACGTCGGGGAGCTGTTTTTT	CASSQGLANVGELFF
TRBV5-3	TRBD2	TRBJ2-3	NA	TGTGCCAGAAGCTTCGGGACTAGCGGGGGGGCAGAAGATACGCAGTATTTT	CARSFGTSGGAEDTQYF
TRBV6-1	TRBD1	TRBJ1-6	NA	TGTGCCAGCAGCGCCGGGACAGATAATTCACCCCTCCACTTT	CASSAGTDNSPLHF
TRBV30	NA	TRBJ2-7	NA	TGTGCCGGGAGGGGAGTGGCAGGGGGCTACGAGCAGTACTTC	CAGRGVAGGYEQYF
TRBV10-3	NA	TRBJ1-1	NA	TGTGCCATCAGCTCCCGCGTTGGGGAGGGGACGAGCAACACTGAAGCTTTCTTT	CAISSRVGEGTSNTEAFF
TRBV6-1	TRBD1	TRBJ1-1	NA	TGTGCCAGCAGTAGACAGGGGGCTCGGGACACTGAAGCTTTCTTT	CASSRQGARDTEAFF
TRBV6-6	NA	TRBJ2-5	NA	TGTGCCAGCAGTCAATACGTTGTTGAGACCCAGTACTTC	CASSQYVVETQYF
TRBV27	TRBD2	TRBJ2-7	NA	TGTGCCAGCAGAAAAGGGACTAGCGGCTCCTACGAGCAGTACTTC	CASRKGTSGSYEQYF
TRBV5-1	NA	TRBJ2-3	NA	TGCGCCAGCAGCTTTCCGGGGGTAGATACGCAGTATTTT	CASSFPGVDTQYF
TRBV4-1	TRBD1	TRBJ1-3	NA	TGCGCCAGCACACCAATACTTAATATCAGGGGGTCGGCTGGAAACACCATATATTTT	CASTPILNIRGSAGNTIYF
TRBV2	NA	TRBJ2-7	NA	TGTACCAGCCTGACTGCCCTCTCCTACGAGCAGTACTTC	CTSLTALSYEQYF
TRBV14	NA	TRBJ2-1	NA	TGTGCCAGCAGCCAAGGAGGTATTCTCAATGAGCAGTTCTTC	CASSQGGILNEQFF
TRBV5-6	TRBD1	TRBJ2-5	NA	TGTGCCAGCAGCCACCGGGACAGCATCCGAGAGACCCAGTACTTC	CASSHRDSIRETQYF
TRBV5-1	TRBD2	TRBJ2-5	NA	TGCGCCAGCAGCAGGGCTAGCGGTGAAGAGACCCAGTACTTC	CASSRASGEETQYF